This TCR beta chain was sequenced for a study of T cells expressing NK-cell markers. In the study overall: Sorted T-cell subsets CD3+CD56+NKG2C+, CD3+CD56+NKG2C- and CD3+CD56-NKG2C+ were TCR beta-sequenced. Seven HCMV-seropositive donors and one seronegative donor made up the eight sequenced donors. General study findings and limits: Topping the CD3+CD56-NKG2C+ fraction as well were these clonotypes, in a handful of donors.

With the 5' RACE reads reprocessed, TCRdb shows one record per CDR3 protein and no DNA. The sample is made up of roughly 390,000 distinct CDR3 sequences, and the top ten hold 5.2% of it. Concerning this clonotype: Its antigen is undetermined.

This CDR3 region has 15 residues. Germline CDR1 is SEHNR and CDR2 is FQNEAQ (reference sequence). The sample consisted of blood T cells: a sorted CD56 or NKG2C T cell subset, CD4+ or CD8+ T cells, or bulk PBMC T cells (not recorded which). The receptor was derived from a man between 18 and 69 years old in good health. The chain carries TRBV7-9 and TRBJ2-2; TCRdb's assignment of TRBD1 cannot be checked, as there is no DNA. The chain's CDR3 is CASSLSGGAPGELFF.